The entry below describes one T cell receptor (beta chain). The antigen this receptor binds is unknown. Qualities for individual bases were not recorded, and no much larger clone is one base off. The sample's time point label, decoded: baseline before first vaccination. Vaccinee samples came from UK trials COV001 and COV002, including a single-blind randomized controlled phase 2/3 trial of AZD1222 (ChAdOx1 nCoV-19) in healthy adults. For TCRbeta chain sequencing, PBMC samples from trial participants were taken at day 0 and at day 28 after the second dose. The CDR3 regions of human TCRbeta chains were analyzed by immunosequencing. The authors processed their data as follows. Repertoire TCRs were checked for matches against a reference library of SARS-CoV-2-specific TCRs that had been generated using the MIRA antigen-specificity platform. Breadth was defined as the fraction of unique TCRs that were SARS-CoV-2-associated, and depth was defined as the fraction of total T cells that were SARS-CoV-2-associated. Each spike-specific TCR was assigned to its reactive spike region and to a CD4 or CD8 class using the MIRA data. Log10-transformed breadth and depth values were compared by one-way ANOVA with Sidak's multiple comparisons tests. Not all clones reach the TCRdb copy of this immuneACCESS table, which keeps in-frame sequences only. Checked studies attribute under half of the gap to unresolved V genes and leave the rest unexplained. That table furnishes V, J and clone size, whereas the DNA furnished D and trimming. The sample table contains about 83,000 clones; only one count was recorded for 85% to 90% of them. Approximately 30% of the sample rests with the top ten.

Measured from the cysteine to the phenylalanine, the CDR3 is 14 residues long. Of the read, only the CDR3 DNA is kept; its 42 bases are in frame from base 1. CDR1 and CDR2 (MNHEY, SVGEGT) derive from the germline V gene. The junction shows trimming of 2 bases on V and 10 bases on J, plus 17 bases between the germline ends. The source of the sample is a study of T cell responses to AZD1222 COVID-19 vaccine (dated by TCRdb to the early 2020s). In terms of the full investigation: AZD1222 recipients given second doses at about 4 weeks or at about 12 weeks were pooled, since spike-specific TCR depth and breadth were not found to differ between the two schedules. TCR sequencing was performed for about 250 trial participants, of whom about 200 were given two doses of AZD1222 and around 25 were given two doses of MenACWY control vaccine. Trial participants were enrolled by age into subgroups of 18-55, 56-69 and 70-plus years, and roughly 160, 29 and 62 TCR-sequenced participants, respectively, were included in these subgroups.

The research as a whole found: No day 14 peak-response samples were available, so repertoires were characterized only after the peak T cell response. Most participants were white British and females outnumbered males, and the authors suggested that clonal diversity may have been underestimated. Reportedly, close to half of the unique spike-specific TCRs recognized epitopes lying outside the regions that are mutated in the B.1.351 and B.1.1.7 variants. A significant rise in spike-specific TCR breadth and depth was observed after two AZD1222 doses relative to day 0 and relative to MenACWY recipients. Conclusions about previously exposed vaccinees are limited, since just 5 to 7 AZD1222 recipients were seropositive for SARS-CoV-2 at baseline. The 56-69-year group was small, and its depth increase did not reach significance, likely because of low power. Vaccine-associated CD4 TCRs spanned the whole spike protein, with dominant responses in regions 160-218 and 743-854.

The sequencing here drew on peripheral blood, taken on day 0 of AZD1222 vaccination. This TCR came from an adult in good health. The sequence joins TRBV6-2 or TRBV6-3 to TRBJ1-2; the D gene is perhaps TRBD1, on 5 matching bases. The sequence in DNA is TGTGCCAGCAGTTACGGGGCGGGCGTACAGTCCTACACCTTC. Its coded protein is CASSYGAGVQSYTF.